A selection of T cell receptor beta chains follows, all from one sample in a study of shared clonotypes between healthy human individuals. Some clones are missing from TCRdb's copy, which holds only in-frame ones; the method was immunoSEQ multiplex PCR. The sample yields some 2,000,000 clones, roughly 96% seen once. Sequenced input: naive CD4+ T cells sorted from blood. The receptors were gathered from a young man in good health. CDR3s include the opening cysteine and the closing phenylalanine or tryptophan. Each record gives: D gene, V gene, J gene, clone size, CDR3 protein, CDR3 DNA. The D gene is left open where the match is weak. Only some rows state a clone size, as once, few, many or a class for expanded clones.

NA	TRBV28	TRBJ2-1	NA	CASSQIQEHNEQFF	TGTGCCAGCAGCCAGATTCAAGAACACAATGAGCAGTTCTTC
NA	TRBV25-1	TRBJ2-7	NA	CASSEYPFYEQYF	TGTGCCAGCAGTGAATATCCATTCTACGAGCAGTACTTC
NA	TRBV29-1	TRBJ1-4	NA	CSVSLATNEKLFF	TGCAGCGTTTCGCTCGCAACTAATGAAAAACTGTTTTTT
NA	TRBV28	TRBJ2-3	NA	CASSFRSRTDTQYF	TGTGCCAGCAGTTTTAGGTCTCGAACAGATACGCAGTATTTT
NA	TRBV28	TRBJ2-7	NA	CASTLGVIYEQYF	TGTGCCAGCACATTAGGGGTGATCTACGAGCAGTACTTC
NA	TRBV19	TRBJ1-1	NA	CASKLPVVNTEAFF	TGTGCCAGTAAACTGCCGGTGGTGAACACTGAAGCTTTCTTT
TRBD1	TRBV5-1	TRBJ1-3	NA	CASSSTGQGTSGNTIYF	TGCGCCAGCAGCTCAACGGGACAGGGAACCTCTGGAAACACCATATATTTT
TRBD1	TRBV4-3	TRBJ2-2	NA	CASSPGDRDTGELFF	TGCGCCAGCAGCCCTGGGGACAGAGACACCGGGGAGCTGTTTTTT
TRBD1	TRBV6-1	TRBJ1-3	NA	CASSEAGRGPGNTIYF	TGTGCCAGCAGTGAAGCGGGCAGGGGGCCCGGAAACACCATATATTTT
TRBD1	TRBV6-1	TRBJ2-2	few	CASSGTGNTGELFF	TGTGCCAGCAGCGGGACAGGGAACACCGGGGAGCTGTTTTTT
NA	TRBV5-1	TRBJ2-6	NA	CASTDYTSGANVLTF	TGCGCCAGCACCGACTACACGTCTGGGGCCAACGTCCTGACTTTC
TRBD2	TRBV9	TRBJ2-1	NA	CASSPPLAGGGGEQFF	TGTGCCAGCAGCCCCCCCTTAGCGGGAGGCGGGGGTGAGCAGTTCTTC
TRBD2	TRBV7-9	TRBJ2-5	NA	CASSLRTTSGRETQYF	TGTGCCAGCAGCCTAAGGACCACTAGCGGGAGGGAGACCCAGTACTTC
NA	TRBV30	TRBJ2-1	NA	CAWAQGDEQFF	TGTGCCTGGGCCCAGGGAGATGAGCAGTTCTTC
NA	TRBV18	TRBJ2-7	NA	CASSPIPSSEQYF	TGTGCCAGCTCACCAATTCCGAGTTCCGAGCAGTACTTC
NA	TRBV18	TRBJ1-2	NA	CASSPLGTPGGLGYTF	TGTGCCAGCTCACCACTAGGGACCCCGGGCGGGCTTGGCTACACCTTC
NA	TRBV5-6	TRBJ1-6	NA	CASSSWGGTQLSLHF	TGTGCCAGCAGCTCATGGGGGGGGACCCAATTGTCCCTCCACTTT
NA	TRBV6-5	TRBJ2-3	NA	CASSYSFLKGDTQYF	TGTGCCAGCAGTTACTCTTTCTTAAAGGGGGATACGCAGTATTTT
TRBD2	TRBV28	TRBJ2-2	once	CASSSWGGASGELFF	TGTGCCAGCAGTTCATGGGGAGGGGCCTCCGGGGAGCTGTTTTTT
TRBD1	TRBV18	TRBJ2-2	few	CASSPTGAGELFF	TGTGCCAGCTCACCGACAGGGGCCGGGGAGCTGTTTTTT
NA	TRBV11-2	TRBJ1-6	NA	CASSPLPISPLHF	TGTGCCAGCAGCCCCCTCCCGATCTCACCCCTCCACTTT
TRBD2	TRBV12-5	TRBJ2-1	NA	CASGSSGGLTSYNEQFF	TGTGCTAGTGGTTCCAGCGGGGGGCTAACCTCCTACAATGAGCAGTTCTTC
NA	TRBV7-9	TRBJ1-1	NA	CASSPTPGPEPEAFF	TGTGCCAGCAGCCCAACACCGGGACCGGAGCCTGAAGCTTTCTTT
NA	TRBV29-1	TRBJ2-1	NA	CSVFRTRKLNEQFF	TGCAGCGTTTTTAGAACTAGGAAACTCAATGAGCAGTTCTTC
NA	TRBV20-1	TRBJ1-1	NA	CRAAGNTEAFF	TGCAGAGCGGCGGGGAACACTGAAGCTTTCTTT
TRBD2	TRBV7-8	TRBJ2-7	NA	CASSLVAGRLYEQYF	TGTGCCAGCAGCTTAGTGGCCGGGAGGCTCTACGAGCAGTACTTC
NA	TRBV7-9	TRBJ2-7	NA	CASSLAGGQGSYEQYF	TGTGCCAGCAGCTTAGCAGGAGGGCAGGGTTCCTACGAGCAGTACTTC
NA	TRBV7-2	TRBJ1-1	NA	CASSAAVNWLGAFF	TGTGCCAGCAGCGCTGCGGTTAACTGGTTGGGTGCTTTCTTT
TRBD1	TRBV7-9	TRBJ2-7	few	CASSPWDRGGSYEQYF	TGTGCCAGCAGCCCCTGGGACAGGGGTGGGTCCTACGAGCAGTACTTC
NA	TRBV6-6	TRBJ2-7	NA	CASSYSPRFTGYEQYF	TGTGCCAGCAGTTACTCGCCCAGGTTCACAGGGTACGAGCAGTACTTC
NA	TRBV29-1	TRBJ1-2	once	CSVDLGYGYTF	TGCAGCGTTGACTTGGGGTATGGCTACACCTTC
NA	TRBV4-3	TRBJ2-1	NA	CASSQDPGLREQFF	TGCGCCAGCAGCCAAGATCCAGGCCTCCGTGAGCAGTTCTTC
NA	TRBV11-2	TRBJ2-5	NA	CASSGQRETQYF	TGTGCCAGCAGCGGACAAAGGGAGACCCAGTACTTC
TRBD1	TRBV19	TRBJ2-1	NA	CASSSGTGYNEQFF	TGTGCCAGTAGTTCCGGGACAGGTTATAATGAGCAGTTCTTC
TRBD1	TRBV7-8	TRBJ1-2	NA	CASSSRDRVIYGYTF	TGTGCCAGCAGCAGCCGGGACAGGGTGATCTATGGCTACACCTTC
NA	TRBV2	TRBJ1-1	NA	CASSVLPVNTEAFF	TGTGCCAGCAGTGTCTTGCCGGTGAACACTGAAGCTTTCTTT
NA	TRBV2	TRBJ2-7	NA	CASTGTPYEQYF	TGTGCCAGCACCGGGACACCTTACGAGCAGTACTTC
NA	TRBV7-8	TRBJ1-2	NA	CASSSPQGMKGYTF	TGTGCCAGCAGCTCCCCGCAGGGGATGAAAGGCTACACCTTC
TRBD2	TRBV5-6	TRBJ2-1	NA	CASSFTSGIKYNEQFF	TGTGCCAGCAGCTTCACTAGCGGGATAAAATACAATGAGCAGTTCTTC
TRBD1	TRBV19	TRBJ1-2	NA	CASSATGGDYGYTF	TGTGCCAGTAGTGCTACAGGGGGCGACTATGGCTACACCTTC
NA	TRBV5-6	TRBJ1-5	NA	CASSLGQSLNQPQHF	TGTGCCAGCAGCTTGGGGCAGAGCCTCAATCAGCCCCAGCATTTT
NA	TRBV5-1	TRBJ1-1	NA	CASSQQGMNTEAFF	TGCGCCAGCAGCCAACAGGGTATGAACACTGAAGCTTTCTTT
NA	TRBV10-3	TRBJ2-7	NA	CAISESGVNEQYF	TGTGCCATCAGTGAGTCCGGGGTGAACGAGCAGTACTTC
NA	TRBV7-3	TRBJ1-1	NA	CASSLPPLEGMNTEAFF	TGTGCCAGCAGCTTACCGCCTCTTGAAGGTATGAACACTGAAGCTTTCTTT
TRBD2	TRBV5-1	TRBJ2-7	NA	CASSSIGTSGDWGREQYF	TGCGCCAGCAGTTCAATAGGGACTAGCGGAGACTGGGGGCGCGAGCAGTACTTC
TRBD2	TRBV5-1	TRBJ2-1	NA	CASSMGLASNEQFF	TGCGCCAGCAGCATGGGACTAGCGTCAAATGAGCAGTTCTTC